The sequence of this TCR beta chain was determined in a study of cytomegalovirus exposure and HLA in healthy donors. PCR was performed using 60 Vbeta and 13 Jbeta primers. TCRdb's table, derived via immunoSEQ multiplex PCR, lists solely in-frame clones and lacks some. The sample holds about 81,000 clones, around 80% seen once. V shed 2 bases, J shed 9 bases, and the junction held 7 bases outside the gene matches. Germline loops: CDR1 ENHRY, CDR2 SYGVKD. The CDR3 covers 14 residues. The source is a man between 50 and 59 years old in good health and CMV-seropositive. The chain employs TRBV10-3 and TRBJ2-3; 8 bases align to TRBD2. The sequenced material came from PBMCs. Here the CDR3 reads CAISEQTRGRTQYF. In DNA form, the CDR3 reads TGTGCCATCAGTGAGCAGACACGCGGGAGGACGCAGTATTTT.